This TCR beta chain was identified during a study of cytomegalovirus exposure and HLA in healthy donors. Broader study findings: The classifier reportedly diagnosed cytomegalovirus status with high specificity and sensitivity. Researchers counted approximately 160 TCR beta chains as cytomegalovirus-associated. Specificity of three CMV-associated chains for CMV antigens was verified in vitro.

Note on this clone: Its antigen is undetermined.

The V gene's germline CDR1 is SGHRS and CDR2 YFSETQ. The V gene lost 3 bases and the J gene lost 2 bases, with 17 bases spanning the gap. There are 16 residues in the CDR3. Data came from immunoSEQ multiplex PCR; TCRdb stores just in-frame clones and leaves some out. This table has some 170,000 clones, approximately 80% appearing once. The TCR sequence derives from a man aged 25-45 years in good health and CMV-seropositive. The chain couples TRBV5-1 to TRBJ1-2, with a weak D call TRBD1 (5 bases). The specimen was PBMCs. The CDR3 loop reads CASSYRLGEGNYGYTF. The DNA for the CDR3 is TGCGCCAGCAGCTACAGGCTAGGGGAAGGCAACTATGGCTACACCTTC.